Below, 27 T cell receptor beta chains from the same sample are listed, as sequenced in a study of regulatory T cells in long-lasting Graves disease. CDR3-region Arm-PCR and iRepertoire HTBI primers produced the TCR beta libraries. TCRdb redid the calling of the multiplex PCR reads with MiXCR, one entry per CDR3 protein. This table has 350,000 to 450,000 distinct CDR3 sequences, 20% to 25% appearing once. The time point: persistent/refractory GD, antithyroid drugs over 5 years with positive TRAb. The TCR library was prepared using RNA isolated from PBMCs. Sequenced material: peripheral blood mononuclear cells (PBMCs), taken when the disease was refractory, from a patient treated with antithyroid drugs. All receptors come from a female donor with Graves disease.

The V gene is TRBV6-5, the J gene TRBJ2-2; no firm D call. The V gene lost 3 bases and the J gene lost 7 bases, with 6 bases spanning the gap. The CDR3 is made up of 12 amino acids. Germline CDR1 is MNHEY and CDR2 is SVGAGI. CDR3 loop: CASSYVSGELFF. The CDR3 DNA reads as TGTGCCAGCAGTTATGTCAGCGGGGAGCTGTTTTTT.

This clonotype was counted at least ten times. This rearrangement joins TRBV6-5 to TRBJ2-7, with a tentative D call TRBD1 (6 bases). CDR1 and CDR2 from the germline V gene are MNHEY and SVGAGI. The CDR3 contains 14 residues. V was shortened by 4 bases and J by 3 bases, with 13 bases between the two germline ends. As DNA, the CDR3 is TGTGCCAGCAGTTCGACAGGATCCTACTACGAGCAGTACTTC. Amino acids: CASSSTGSYYEQYF.

The gene calls are TRBV20-1 and TRBJ2-7; TRBD2 might be the D (7 bases). The CDR3 loop spans 15 amino acids. Germline CDR1 is DFQATT and CDR2 is SNEGSKA (reference sequence). V was trimmed by 2 bases and J by 4 bases, leaving 18 bases between them. CDR3 residues: CSARSYREGLYEQYF. The DNA for the CDR3 is TGCAGTGCTAGATCTTACAGGGAGGGCCTATACGAGCAGTACTTC.

The chain combines TRBV3-1 with TRBJ1-1; D is possibly TRBD1 (6 bases). The V gene lost 4 bases and the J gene lost 2 bases, with 8 bases spanning the gap. CDR3 size: 13 residues. Per the germline V gene, CDR1 is LGHDT and CDR2 is YNNKEL (reference sequence). This CDR3 reads CASSRDINTEAFF. The CDR3 bases are TGTGCCAGCAGCCGGGACATCAACACTGAAGCTTTCTTT.

This clonotype was seen repeatedly, ten times or more. The rearrangement uses TRBV12-3 or TRBV12-4 and TRBJ2-7, with TRBD2 identical over 7 bases. The length of the CDR3 is 11 residues. J gave up 5 bases and V 6 bases, and 1 base lay outside the gene matches. The CDR3 protein is CASRGGNEQYF. DNA of the CDR3: TGTGCCAGCAGGGGGGGGAACGAGCAGTACTTC.

This sequence joins TRBV19 and TRBJ1-5, with a possible D match to TRBD1 (6 bases). Germline values: CDR1 LNHDA, CDR2 SQIVND (reference sequence). This CDR3 region has 15 residues. The V gene lost 7 bases and the J gene lost 2 bases, with 15 bases spanning the gap. CDR3 in amino acids: CASTSDRKGNQPQHF. The CDR3 DNA sequence: TGTGCCAGTACCTCCGACAGGAAAGGCAATCAGCCCCAGCATTTT. Using reference TRBV19 and TRBJ1-5 for the parts outside the CDR3, the full variable domain is DGGITQSPKYLFRKEGQNVTLSCEQNLNHDAMYWYRQDPGQGLRLIYYSQIVNDFQKGDIAEGYSVSREKKESFPLTVTSAQKNPTAFYLCASTSDRKGNQPQHFGDGTRLSIL.

This clonotype was detected a few times. The J gene is TRBJ2-7, the V gene TRBV7-9; D possibly corresponds to TRBD2 (5 bases). The V and J ends lost 5 bases and 6 bases respectively, with 17 bases between them. CDR3 size: 14 residues. The germline V gene encodes CDR1 SEHNR and CDR2 FQNEAQ (reference sequence). CDR3 protein: CASSLGGGLGEQYF. As DNA, the CDR3 is TGTGCCAGCAGCCTAGGAGGCGGTCTGGGCGAGCAGTACTTC.

This chain's CDR3 is CASSFYRSGRAQETQYF. The CDR3 DNA reads as TGTGCCAGCAGCTTTTATAGGAGCGGGAGGGCCCAAGAGACCCAGTACTTC. The rearrangement joins TRBV13 to TRBJ2-5, with 10 bases identical to TRBD2. CDR3 length: 17 residues. Germline V gene lookup returns CDR1 PRHDT and CDR2 FYEKMQ (reference sequence). J gave up 1 base and V 3 bases, and 8 bases lay outside the gene matches.

The table lists this clonotype with many counts. The chain links TRBV28 to TRBJ2-2, with TRBD2 matching over 9 bases. There are 15 residues in the CDR3. CDR1 MDHEN and CDR2 SYDVKM come from the germline V gene. The V gene end was trimmed by 8 bases and the J gene end by 3 bases; junction bases not matched to a gene: 7. The CDR3 DNA reads TGTGCCAGCGCTGCGGGAGGGCGGGACACCGGGGAGCTGTTTTTT. Translating it yields CASAAGGRDTGELFF.

The rearrangement joins TRBV27 to TRBJ2-7; D gene unclear. The CDR3 spans 14 residues. The V gene lost 8 bases and the J gene lost 2 bases, with 16 bases spanning the gap. Germline CDR1 is MNHEY and CDR2 is SMNVEV (reference sequence). This CDR3 reads CASGPTRGTYEQYF. CDR3 DNA sequence: TGTGCCAGCGGTCCCACGCGCGGAACCTACGAGCAGTACTTC.

This clonotype was recorded many times. This chain uses TRBV12-3 or TRBV12-4 with TRBJ1-5; the D is unclear. The CDR3 spans 14 residues. The V end was cut by 6 bases, the J end by 0 bases, with 9 bases between. CDR3 sequence reads: CASRPGSSNQPQHF. DNA of the CDR3: TGTGCCAGCAGGCCTGGGAGTAGCAATCAGCCCCAGCATTTT.

The count of this clonotype is one. The chain uses TRBV4-1 and TRBJ2-7; D gene uncertain. Germline V CDR1 and CDR2: MGHRA, YSYEKL. V gave up 0 bases and J gave up 3 bases, with 12 bases separating them. The CDR3 runs 15 residues. The CDR3 protein is CASSQDQGQSYEQYF. The CDR3 nucleotides read TGCGCCAGCAGCCAAGATCAAGGGCAGAGCTACGAGCAGTACTTC.

This clonotype was recorded a few times. The chain has TRBV29-1 and TRBJ1-2; unclear D gene. Germline V gene data show CDR1 as SQVTM and CDR2 as ANQGSEA. Between the trimmed V and J ends, which lost 8 bases and 7 bases, there was a span of 14 bases. The CDR3 length is 11 residues. The CDR3 DNA reads TGCAGCACTCCCGAGGGTGTTGGCTACACCTTC. Its translation is CSTPEGVGYTF.

The chain employs TRBV20-1 and TRBJ2-2, with D possibly matching TRBD2 (6 bases). Germline V lookup: CDR1 DFQATT, CDR2 SNEGSKA (reference sequence). V lost 3 bases and J lost 1, with 9 bases in between. This CDR3 is built from 14 residues. DNA of the CDR3: TGCAGTGCTAGCGGGAGAAAGAACACCGGGGAGCTGTTTTTT. This codes for CSASGRKNTGELFF.

Of note for this clonotype: A read error may explain this, as a much larger clone is one base away. The CDR3 does not close with the conserved phenylalanine or tryptophan, likely indicating a read error. CDR3 loop: CASTSQANTEAFS. The CDR3 coding sequence is TGTGCCAGCACCTCTCAAGCCAACACTGAAGCTTTCTCT. This chain joins TRBV6-1 and TRBJ1-1; D remains unclear. V was cut by 7 bases and J by 2 bases, with 11 bases left in between. CDR3 size: 13 residues. Germline V gives CDR1 MNHNS, CDR2 SASEGT.

This clonotype was found many times. The J gene is TRBJ2-5, the V gene TRBV7-9; the D is unclear. Per the germline V gene, CDR1 is SEHNR and CDR2 is FQNEAQ (reference sequence). V was clipped by 2 bases and J by 5 bases, with 12 bases between them. The CDR3 is made up of 14 amino acids. The CDR3 sequence: CASSLSSGWETQYF. The DNA of the CDR3 is TGTGCCAGCAGCTTATCTAGTGGCTGGGAGACCCAGTACTTC.

This clonotype was counted ten times or more. This chain joins TRBV12-3 or TRBV12-4 and TRBJ1-5; no clear D. Between the trimmed V and J ends, which lost 1 base and 10 bases, there was a span of 5 bases. The CDR3 loop spans 11 amino acids. CDR3 nucleotides: TGTGCCAGCAGTTTAGTGGGACCCCAGCATTTT. This sequence encodes CASSLVGPQHF.

The chain is built from TRBV28 and TRBJ2-1, with D tentatively TRBD1 or TRBD2 (5 bases each). Between the trimmed V and J ends, which lost 5 bases and 6 bases, there was a span of 17 bases. The germline gives CDR1 MDHEN, CDR2 SYDVKM. The CDR3 covers 15 residues. DNA for the CDR3: TGTGCCAGCAGTCTCAGATCCCCCGGGACCAATGAGCAGTTCTTC. The encoded protein is CASSLRSPGTNEQFF.

This clonotype was observed a few times. The V call is TRBV11-2, the J call TRBJ2-3; 10 nucleotides match TRBD2. The CDR3 runs 17 residues. Germline trimming cut 6 bases from V and 0 bases from J; bases unmatched to any gene: 9. From germline, CDR1 is SGHAT and CDR2 FQNNGV. The CDR3 is CASSREGLAVSTDTQYF. The CDR3 bases are TGTGCCAGCAGTAGAGAAGGACTAGCGGTTAGCACAGATACGCAGTATTTT.

The rearrangement links TRBV7-2 to TRBJ2-7, with 14 bases identical to TRBD2. The CDR3 length is 19 residues. The trim removed 8 bases at V and 2 bases at J, leaving 17 bases unmatched. CDR1 SGHTA and CDR2 FQGNSA come from the germline V gene. The DNA of the CDR3 is TGTACCAGCGGCCAGGAGGCCCTGGGACTAGCGGGAGTAGCCTACGAGCAGTACTTC. Its translation is CTSGQEALGLAGVAYEQYF.

This clonotype came up many times. The chain links TRBV7-2 to TRBJ2-5; D call uncertain. Trimming pared 2 bases from V and 5 bases from J, leaving 3 bases between. CDR1 SGHTA and CDR2 FQGNSA come from the germline V gene. This CDR3 contains 11 residues. CDR3 nucleotide sequence: TGTGCCAGCAGCTTAAAGGAGACCCAGTACTTC. Translated: CASSLKETQYF.

This rearrangement joins TRBV20-1 to TRBJ2-3; D gene uncertain. The germline gives CDR1 DFQATT, CDR2 SNEGSKA (reference sequence). This CDR3 is built from 13 residues. Trimming left V 3 bases short and J 3 bases short, with 10 bases between. The DNA of the CDR3 is TGCAGTGCTAGCCGCTATAGTACAGATACGCAGTATTTT. This encodes CSASRYSTDTQYF.

The chain employs TRBV6-5 and TRBJ2-7, with D hard to call. This CDR3 region has 14 residues. Germline assignment: CDR1 MNHEY and CDR2 SVGAGI. The V end lost 2 bases, the J end lost 2 bases, and 10 bases lay between the germline ends. CDR3 sequence (DNA): TGTGCCAGCAGTTACGGTGGAGCCCCCTACGAGCAGTACTTC. Translating it yields CASSYGGAPYEQYF.

This clonotype was detected ten times or more. The gene calls are TRBV12-3 or TRBV12-4 and TRBJ2-2, with TRBD2 matching 10 bases. J gave up 6 bases and V 3 bases, and 7 bases lay outside the gene matches. The CDR3 is 16 residues long. CDR3 DNA sequence: TGTGCCAGCAGTTTGGGGGCGAGCGGGGGGGCCGGGGAGCTGTTTTTT. Amino acid sequence: CASSLGASGGAGELFF.

In its sample, this clonotype was seen once. This chain links TRBV20-1 with TRBJ2-1; D may be TRBD2 (6 bases). The CDR3 spans 15 residues. The germline V gene encodes CDR1 DFQATT and CDR2 SNEGSKA (reference sequence). The V gene lost 6 bases and the J gene lost 1 base, with 16 bases spanning the gap. The CDR3 DNA is TGCAGTGCCTCGGGGAGACTAGTTTCCTACAATGAGCAGTTCTTC. Its translation is CSASGRLVSYNEQFF.

CDR3 region: CASSLGRADLPETQYF. The CDR3 DNA follows: TGTGCCAGCAGCTTAGGCAGGGCAGACCTCCCAGAGACCCAGTACTTC. The chain has TRBV7-2 and TRBJ2-5; weak D call: TRBD1 (5 bases). With 1 base removed from V and 4 bases from J, the gap between germline ends came to 16 bases. CDR3 length: 16 amino acids. Germline V gene sequence: CDR1 SGHTA, CDR2 FQGNSA. The whole variable domain, remainder taken from reference TRBV7-2 and TRBJ2-5, is GAGVSQSPSNKVTEKGKDVELRCDPISGHTALYWYRQSLGQGLEFLIYFQGNSAPDKSGLPSDRFSAERTGGSVSTLTIQRTQQEDSAVYLCASSLGRADLPETQYFGPGTRLLVL.

This clonotype was seen only a few times. CDR3 in DNA: TGCAGTGCTAGTCCCGTTGCGCGGGGGTCCGTATACGAGCAGTACTTC. This translates into CSASPVARGSVYEQYF. The chain combines TRBV20-1 with TRBJ2-7; 7 bases match TRBD2. Germline CDR1 and CDR2: DFQATT and SNEGSKA (reference sequence). J lost 4 bases, V lost 3 bases, and 15 bases had no gene match. The CDR3 runs 16 residues.